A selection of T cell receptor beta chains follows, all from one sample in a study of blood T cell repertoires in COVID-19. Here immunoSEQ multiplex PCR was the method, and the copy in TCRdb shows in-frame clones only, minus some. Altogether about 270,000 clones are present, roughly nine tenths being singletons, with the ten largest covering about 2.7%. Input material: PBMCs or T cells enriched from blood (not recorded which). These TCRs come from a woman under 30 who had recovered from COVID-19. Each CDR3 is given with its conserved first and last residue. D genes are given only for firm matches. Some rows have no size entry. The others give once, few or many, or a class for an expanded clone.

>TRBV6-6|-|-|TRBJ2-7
CASSYSIGSSYEQYF
TGTGCCAGCAGTTACTCGATAGGGAGTTCCTACGAGCAGTACTTC
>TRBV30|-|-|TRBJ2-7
CAWSDRPVYEQYF
TGTGCCTGGAGTGACAGACCTGTCTACGAGCAGTACTTC
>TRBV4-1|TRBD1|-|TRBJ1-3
CASSQERTGSGNTIYF
TGCGCCAGCAGCCAAGAAAGGACAGGCTCTGGAAACACCATATATTTT
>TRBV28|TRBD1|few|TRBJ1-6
CASSRGQAVAPLHF
TGTGCCAGCAGTCGGGGACAGGCGGTCGCACCCCTCCACTTT
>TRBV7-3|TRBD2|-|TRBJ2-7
CASSLLAGGVHEQYF
TGTGCCAGCAGCCTGCTAGCGGGAGGGGTCCACGAGCAGTACTTC
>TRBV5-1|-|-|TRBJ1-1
CASSLGSGAGVTEAFF
TGCGCCAGCAGCTTGGGATCGGGCGCCGGGGTCACTGAAGCTTTCTTT
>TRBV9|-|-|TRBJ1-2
CASSPSGNTNYGYTF
TGTGCCAGCAGCCCATCCGGGAATACTAACTATGGCTACACCTTC
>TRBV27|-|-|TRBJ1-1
CASSLEGSDTEAFF
TGTGCCAGCAGTTTGGAGGGGAGTGACACTGAAGCTTTCTTT
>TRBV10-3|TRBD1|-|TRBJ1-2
CAINGGTDTDYGYTF
TGTGCCATCAATGGGGGGACAGATACGGACTATGGCTACACCTTC
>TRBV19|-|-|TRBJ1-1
CASSTIEGNTEAFF
TGTGCCAGTAGTACCATCGAGGGGAACACTGAAGCTTTCTTT
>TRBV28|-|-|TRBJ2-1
CASSLLSARSGEQFF
TGTGCCAGCAGTTTATTGTCTGCACGGAGCGGTGAGCAGTTCTTC
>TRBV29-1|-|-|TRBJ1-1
CSVVSGPEAFF
TGCAGCGTTGTATCTGGCCCTGAAGCTTTCTTT
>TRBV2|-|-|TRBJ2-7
CASSRTPSSYEQYF
TGTGCCAGCAGCCGGACACCGAGCTCCTACGAGCAGTACTTC
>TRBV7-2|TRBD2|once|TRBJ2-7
CASSLVYPGLAYYEQYF
TGTGCCAGCAGCTTAGTGTACCCGGGACTAGCGTACTACGAGCAGTACTTC
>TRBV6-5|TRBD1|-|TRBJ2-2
CASSYRGRSTGELFF
TGTGCCAGCAGTTACAGGGGGCGCAGCACCGGGGAGCTGTTTTTT
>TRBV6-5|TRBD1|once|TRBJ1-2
CATRQGGPNGYTF
TGTGCCACCCGACAGGGCGGGCCGAATGGCTACACCTTC
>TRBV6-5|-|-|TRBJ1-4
CASRRSATNEKLFF
TGTGCCAGCCGCCGGAGTGCAACTAATGAAAAACTGTTTTTT
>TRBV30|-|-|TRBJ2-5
CAWKSGGGETQYF
TGTGCCTGGAAATCAGGCGGAGGAGAGACCCAGTACTTC
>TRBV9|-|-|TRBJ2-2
CASSVGVGANTGELFF
TGTGCCAGCAGCGTAGGTGTAGGGGCTAACACCGGGGAGCTGTTTTTT
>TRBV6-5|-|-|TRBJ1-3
CASSRISSGNTIYF
TGTGCCAGCAGCAGGATCAGCTCTGGAAACACCATATATTTT
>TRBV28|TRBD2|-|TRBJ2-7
CASRSSGMSYEQYF
TGTGCCAGCAGGAGTAGCGGGATGTCCTACGAGCAGTACTTC
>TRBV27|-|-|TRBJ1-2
CASSLSPDSLGYGYTF
TGTGCCAGCAGTTTAAGTCCCGACTCACTGGGCTATGGCTACACCTTC
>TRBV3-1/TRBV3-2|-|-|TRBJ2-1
CASSSGAASYNEQFF
TGTGCCAGCAGCTCTGGGGCGGCTTCCTACAATGAGCAGTTCTTC
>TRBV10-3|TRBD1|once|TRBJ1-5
CATRDRGDNQPQHF
TGTGCCACCCGGGACAGGGGTGACAATCAGCCCCAGCATTTT
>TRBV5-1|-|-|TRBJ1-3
CASSLTHSPGSGNTIYF
TGCGCCAGCAGCCTCACCCACAGTCCAGGGTCTGGAAACACCATATATTTT
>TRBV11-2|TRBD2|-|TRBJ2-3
CASSRDGAGGVNTQYF
TGTGCCAGCAGCCGGGACGGAGCGGGGGGCGTAAATACGCAGTATTTT
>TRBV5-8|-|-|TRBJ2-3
CASSLTNRVYGTDTQYF
TGTGCCAGCAGCTTAACCAACAGGGTATATGGCACAGATACGCAGTATTTT
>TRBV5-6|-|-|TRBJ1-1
CASSLVGTIRTEAFF
TGTGCCAGCAGCTTAGTAGGGACAATACGCACTGAAGCTTTCTTT
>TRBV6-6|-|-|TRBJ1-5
CASSYTVRGNQPQHF
TGTGCCAGCAGTTACACGGTCCGGGGGAATCAGCCCCAGCATTTT
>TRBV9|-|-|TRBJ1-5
CASSATIDIDSNQPQHF
TGTGCCAGCAGCGCAACGATAGACATAGATAGCAATCAGCCCCAGCATTTT
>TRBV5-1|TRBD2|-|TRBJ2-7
CASSNGRDPGYEQYF
TGCGCCAGCAGTAACGGGAGGGATCCGGGTTACGAGCAGTACTTC
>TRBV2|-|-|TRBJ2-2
CASRNSNTGELFF
TGTGCCAGCAGAAACAGTAACACCGGGGAGCTGTTTTTT
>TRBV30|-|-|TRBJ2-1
CAWSDSVLGNEQFF
TGTGCCTGGAGTGATAGCGTCCTGGGCAATGAGCAGTTCTTC
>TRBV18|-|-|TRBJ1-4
CASSPTGFNEKLFF
TGTGCCAGCTCACCGACGGGTTTTAATGAAAAACTGTTTTTT
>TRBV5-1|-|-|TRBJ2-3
CASSLGQYTDTQYF
TGCGCCAGCAGCTTGGGACAATACACAGATACGCAGTATTTT
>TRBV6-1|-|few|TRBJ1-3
CASSESRVSSGNTIYF
TGTGCCAGCAGTGAAAGCAGGGTGAGCTCTGGAAACACCATATATTTT
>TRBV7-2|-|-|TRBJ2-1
CASSSDSLGEQFF
TGTGCCAGCAGCTCCGACAGTTTGGGTGAGCAGTTCTTC
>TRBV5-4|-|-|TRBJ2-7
CASSLVRRGRYEQYF
TGTGCCAGCAGCTTGGTCAGGAGGGGTAGATACGAGCAGTACTTC
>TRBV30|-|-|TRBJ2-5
CAWSVLGGLETQYF
TGTGCCTGGAGTGTACTAGGGGGATTGGAGACCCAGTACTTC
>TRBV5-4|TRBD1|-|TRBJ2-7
CASSTTGDEQYF
TGTGCCAGCAGCACCACAGGGGACGAGCAGTACTTC
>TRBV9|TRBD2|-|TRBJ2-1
CASSPRRAGDRYNEQFF
TGTGCCAGCAGCCCCCGCCGGGCGGGGGACCGTTACAATGAGCAGTTCTTC
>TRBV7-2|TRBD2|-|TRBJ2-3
CASSLRGGTSPNTQYF
TGTGCCAGCAGCTTACGGGGGGGGACTAGCCCGAATACGCAGTATTTT
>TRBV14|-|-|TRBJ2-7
CASSQVPGHGAKSGGPYEQYF
TGTGCCAGCAGCCAGGTTCCGGGACACGGGGCTAAGTCGGGAGGCCCCTACGAGCAGTACTTC
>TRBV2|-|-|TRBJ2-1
CASSERQGMYNEQFF
TGTGCCAGCAGTGAGCGGCAGGGGATGTACAATGAGCAGTTCTTC
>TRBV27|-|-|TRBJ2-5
CASKNSNLQETQYF
TGTGCCAGCAAGAATAGTAACCTACAAGAGACCCAGTACTTC
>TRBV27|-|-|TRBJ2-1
CASRSWNEQFF
TGTGCCAGCCGTAGTTGGAATGAGCAGTTCTTC
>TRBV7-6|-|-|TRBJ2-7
CASSQRVNADEQYF
TGTGCCAGCAGCCAGAGGGTGAACGCGGACGAGCAGTACTTC
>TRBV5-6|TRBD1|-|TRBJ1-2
CASSLISHRDRPYGYTF
TGTGCCAGCAGCTTGATCAGCCACCGGGACAGACCCTATGGCTACACCTTC
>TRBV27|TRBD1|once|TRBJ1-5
CASSPGQGANQPQHF
TGTGCCAGCAGCCCCGGGCAGGGGGCAAATCAGCCCCAGCATTTT
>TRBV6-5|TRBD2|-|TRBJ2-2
CASSYSSGGNTGELFF
TGTGCCAGCAGTTACTCGAGCGGGGGTAACACCGGGGAGCTGTTTTTT
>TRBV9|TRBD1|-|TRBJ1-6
CASSLRTGYNSPLHF
TGTGCCAGCAGCCTCCGGACAGGGTATAATTCACCCCTCCACTTT
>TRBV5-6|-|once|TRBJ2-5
CASSLGLSRETQYF
TGTGCCAGCAGCTTGGGTCTTAGTCGTGAAACCCAGTACTTC